These T cell receptor beta chains were read from a single sample in a study of T cell responses to AZD1222 COVID-19 vaccine. TCRdb's table, derived via immunoSEQ multiplex PCR, lists solely in-frame clones and lacks some. The sample includes about 60,000 clones, approximately 86% of them seen just once. Here the sequenced sample was peripheral blood, taken 28 days after the second AZD1222 dose. The receptors originated from an adult who received the AZD1222 COVID-19 vaccine. CDR3s include the opening cysteine and the closing phenylalanine or tryptophan. A D gene is named only where the DNA matches it firmly. Size is stated for part of the rows, as once, few or many counts, or as a class when the clone is expanded.

j_gene	v_gene	abundance	d_gene	CDR3nt	CDR3aa
TRBJ2-7	TRBV7-9	-	-	TGTGCCAGCAGCTCTATGTCGGGCGAGCAGTACTTC	CASSSMSGEQYF
TRBJ1-1	TRBV7-2	-	-	TGTGCCAGCAGCTTAGTTGAGGGGGCTGAAGCTTTCTTT	CASSLVEGAEAFF
TRBJ2-1	TRBV4-1	once	-	TGCGCCAGCAGCCAAGGGGTTGGGCTAGCCGGCAATGAGCAGTTCTTC	CASSQGVGLAGNEQFF
TRBJ2-2	TRBV3-1/TRBV3-2	-	-	TGTGCCAGCAGAGGGACGGATAGTGGCACCGGGGAGCTGTTTTTT	CASRGTDSGTGELFF
TRBJ2-5	TRBV21-1	-	-	TGTGCCAGCACCGACCCCCCGGGCAAGGCTGGAGAGACCCAGTACTTC	CASTDPPGKAGETQYF
TRBJ1-6	TRBV20-1	-	-	TGCAGTGCGGGGGCGCGTTCACCCCTCCACTTT	CSAGARSPLHF
TRBJ1-3	TRBV5-6	-	TRBD1	TGTGCCAGCAGCTGGGACAGGGCGGGAAACACCATATATTTT	CASSWDRAGNTIYF
TRBJ2-7	TRBV7-2	-	-	TGTGCCAGCAGCTTTCTCGCAAGGGGGAACTACGAGCAGTACTTC	CASSFLARGNYEQYF
TRBJ2-2	TRBV30	once	TRBD2	TGTGCCTGGAGGGGGACTAGCGGCGTAAACACCGGGGAGCTGTTTTTT	CAWRGTSGVNTGELFF
TRBJ1-1	TRBV28	-	-	TGTGCCAGCAGCGACCCCCTAACGGGACACGTGAACACTGAAGCTTTCTTT	CASSDPLTGHVNTEAFF
TRBJ1-1	TRBV7-3	-	-	TGTGCCAGCAGCCCCACCTTTAACACTGAAGCTTTCTTT	CASSPTFNTEAFF
TRBJ2-2	TRBV28	few	-	TGTGCCAGCAGTCTCCCCGGTGCGGGGAACACCGGGGAGCTGTTTTTT	CASSLPGAGNTGELFF
TRBJ2-1	TRBV6-5	-	-	TGTGCCAGCAGTAGCCCCCAGCTGGGGAGTGAGCAGTTCTTC	CASSSPQLGSEQFF
TRBJ1-2	TRBV18	once	-	TGTGCCAGCTCGGGCAGTATGAACTATGGCTACACCTTC	CASSGSMNYGYTF
TRBJ2-5	TRBV29-1	-	-	TGCAGCGTTGAAGGGGTGGAAGGGGAGACCCAGTACTTC	CSVEGVEGETQYF
TRBJ1-5	TRBV29-1	medium-sized	TRBD1	TGCAGCGTCCTTGGACTGGACAGGAATCAGCCCCAGCATTTT	CSVLGLDRNQPQHF
TRBJ2-7	TRBV5-1	once	TRBD1	TGCGCCAGCAGCACACAGGGGGGCGGGACCCACGAGCAGTACTTC	CASSTQGGGTHEQYF
TRBJ1-3	TRBV7-9	-	-	TGTGCCAGCAGCTTCGGCGCGGACTCTGGAAACACCATATATTTT	CASSFGADSGNTIYF
TRBJ1-5	TRBV6-6	few	-	TGTGCCAGCGGGGAGTTTCAGCCCCAGCATTTT	CASGEFQPQHF
TRBJ1-2	TRBV28	-	TRBD1	TGTGCCAGCAGTCCGATACGGACAGGGGGCTCGTATGGCTACACCTTC	CASSPIRTGGSYGYTF
TRBJ2-2	TRBV7-8	few	-	TGTGCCAGCAGAGTCGCTGGCCGGACCGGGAGGAACACCGGGGAGCTGTTTTTT	CASRVAGRTGRNTGELFF
TRBJ1-1	TRBV5-1	-	-	TGCGCCAGCAGCTTGGCCGAGTTTGTGACTGAAGCTTTCTTT	CASSLAEFVTEAFF
TRBJ2-3	TRBV27	-	-	TGTGCCAGCAGTTTTGTTTCCGCAACTCATACGCAGTATTTT	CASSFVSATHTQYF
TRBJ1-1	TRBV27	once	-	TGTGCCAGCAGTTCAGCCTGGACGGGGGGGACTGAAGCTTTCTTT	CASSSAWTGGTEAFF
TRBJ2-7	TRBV7-2	-	-	TGTGCCAGCAGCTTAAGACAGACCTACGAGCAGTACTTC	CASSLRQTYEQYF
TRBJ1-2	TRBV28	-	-	TGTGCCAGCAGTTTGGGTCTGCCGCTCTATGGCTACACCTTC	CASSLGLPLYGYTF
TRBJ2-3	TRBV5-1	-	-	TGCGCCAGCAGCATAACAGATACGCAGTATTTT	CASSITDTQYF
TRBJ2-1	TRBV28	few	-	TGTGCCAGCAGTTCTAAGGCCGGTTTACTTTACAATGAGCAGTTCTTC	CASSSKAGLLYNEQFF
TRBJ1-1	TRBV12-3/TRBV12-4	-	TRBD1	TGTGCCAGCAGTATCCGGGACAGACAAGAAGCTTTCTTT	CASSIRDRQEAFF
TRBJ1-2	TRBV4-1	-	-	TGCGCCAGCAGCCAAGGCAGGGCGGGCTATGGCTACACCTTC	CASSQGRAGYGYTF
TRBJ1-2	TRBV24-1	-	-	TGTGCCACCAGTGATTTAAACAGCTATGGCTACACCTTC	CATSDLNSYGYTF
TRBJ2-4	TRBV5-5	once	-	TGTGCCAGCAGCTTCTTCCGGCAGGGGAACATTCAGTACTTC	CASSFFRQGNIQYF
TRBJ2-3	TRBV11-2	-	-	TGTGCCAGCATCCAAGGTGGACTCTTCACAGATACGCAGTATTTT	CASIQGGLFTDTQYF
TRBJ1-3	TRBV12-3/TRBV12-4	-	-	TGTGCCAGCAGACCGAATGGAAACACCATATATTTT	CASRPNGNTIYF
TRBJ1-1	TRBV3-1/TRBV3-2	-	-	TGTGCCAGCAGCCCCACACAGGTGGGCACTGAAGCTTTCTTT	CASSPTQVGTEAFF
TRBJ2-7	TRBV6-5	-	TRBD1	TGTGCCAGCAGCGCCTGGGGACAGGGGCCCTACGAGCAGTACTTC	CASSAWGQGPYEQYF
TRBJ2-2	TRBV5-1	few	-	TGCGCCAGCAGCATGCGGGACAAACACACCGGGGAGCTGTTTTTT	CASSMRDKHTGELFF
TRBJ1-1	TRBV5-4	-	-	TGTGCCAGCAGCGAACGGCAGGGGCTCACTGAAGCTTTCTTT	CASSERQGLTEAFF
TRBJ1-2	TRBV4-2	-	-	TGTGCCAGCAGCCAAGATTCTTTAGACAGCCGTATCTATGGCTACACCTTC	CASSQDSLDSRIYGYTF
TRBJ2-1	TRBV18	-	-	TGTGCCAGCTCACCCGGAACGGGTATAGCGTTCTTC	CASSPGTGIAFF
TRBJ2-7	TRBV13	-	TRBD2	TGTGCCAGCAGTCGCGGGAGGGACCATTCATTTTACGAGCAGTACTTC	CASSRGRDHSFYEQYF
TRBJ1-5	TRBV7-8	-	-	TGTGCCAGCAGGGAAGCCTACAGGGCAGGAGGCAATCAGCCCCAGCATTTT	CASREAYRAGGNQPQHF
TRBJ2-3	TRBV4-2	-	-	TGTGCTTCCGGCCAGGGGATCCCCACAGATACGCAGTATTTT	CASGQGIPTDTQYF
TRBJ2-5	TRBV20-1	-	TRBD1	TGCAGTGCTAGTAGACAGGGCGGGGAGACCCAGTACTTC	CSASRQGGETQYF
TRBJ2-7	TRBV15	medium-sized	TRBD2	TGTGCCACCAGCGGAAGACTAGCGGGGGCCTACGAGCAGTACTTC	CATSGRLAGAYEQYF
TRBJ2-2	TRBV11-2	-	-	TGTGCCAGCCAACTTGGCAGTAACACCGGGGAGCTGTTTTTT	CASQLGSNTGELFF
TRBJ2-7	TRBV7-9	-	TRBD1	TGTGCCAGCAGCCCGCAGGGGGCAGATTACGAGCAGTACTTC	CASSPQGADYEQYF
TRBJ2-2	TRBV7-8	-	-	TGTGCCAGCAGCTTAGTCTCAATGACCGGGGAGCTGTTTTTT	CASSLVSMTGELFF
TRBJ1-3	TRBV14	-	-	TGTGCCAGCCGAGCGGGGACCTCTGGAAACACCATATATTTT	CASRAGTSGNTIYF